This TCR beta chain is drawn from a study of T cell clusters in autoimmune cytopenias. This CDR3 comprises 12 residues. Germline CDR1 DFQATT, CDR2 SNEGSKA (reference sequence). Tens of thousands of genome equivalents of blood DNA were amplified for TRB. TRB rearrangements were amplified by touch-down multiplex PCR with mixed TRB-A/B primers. TCRdb processed the multiplex PCR reads again and assigns one entry to each CDR3 protein, with no DNA. The sample table sets out around 7,000 distinct CDR3 sequences. Source material: peripheral blood. V and J are TRBV20-1 and TRBJ1-1; TCRdb calls TRBD1, which cannot be checked without DNA. The receptor comes from a human donor with an autoimmune cytopenia or autoimmune hepatitis (not recorded which). This CDR3 reads CSVGQGNTEAFF.